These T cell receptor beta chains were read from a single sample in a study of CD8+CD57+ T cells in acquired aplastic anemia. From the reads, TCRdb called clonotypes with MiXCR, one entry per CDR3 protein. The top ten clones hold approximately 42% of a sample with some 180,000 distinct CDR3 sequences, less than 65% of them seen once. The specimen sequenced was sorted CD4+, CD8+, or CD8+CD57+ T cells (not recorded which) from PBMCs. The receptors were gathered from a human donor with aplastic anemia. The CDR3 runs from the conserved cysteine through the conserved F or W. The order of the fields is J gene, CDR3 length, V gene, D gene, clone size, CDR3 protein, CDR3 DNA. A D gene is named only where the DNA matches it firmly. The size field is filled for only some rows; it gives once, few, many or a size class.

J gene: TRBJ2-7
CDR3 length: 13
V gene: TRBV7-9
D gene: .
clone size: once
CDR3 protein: CASSYDLAYEQYF
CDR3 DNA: TGTGCCAGCAGCTACGACCTGGCCTACGAGCAGTACTTC

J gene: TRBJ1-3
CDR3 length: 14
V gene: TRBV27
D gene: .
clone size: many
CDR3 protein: CASSLSRTGNTIYF
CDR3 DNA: TGTGCCAGCAGTTTAAGCCGGACTGGAAACACCATATATTTT

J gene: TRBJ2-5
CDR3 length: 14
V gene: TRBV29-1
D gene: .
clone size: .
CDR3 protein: CSGGEGSGRETQYF
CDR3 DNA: TGCAGCGGGGGTGAGGGTTCGGGTAGAGAGACCCAGTACTTC

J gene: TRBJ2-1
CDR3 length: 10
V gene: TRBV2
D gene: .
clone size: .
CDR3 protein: CASLGNEQFF
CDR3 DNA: TGTGCCAGCCTGGGGAATGAGCAGTTCTTC

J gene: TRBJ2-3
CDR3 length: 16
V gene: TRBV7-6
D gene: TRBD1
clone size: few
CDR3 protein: CASRTGQGRVTDTQYF
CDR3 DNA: TGTGCCAGCAGAACCGGACAGGGAAGGGTGACAGATACGCAGTATTTT

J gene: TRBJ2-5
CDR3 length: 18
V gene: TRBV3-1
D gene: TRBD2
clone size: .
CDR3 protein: CASSQVLAGGSAGETQYF
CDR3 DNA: TGTGCCAGCAGCCAAGTGCTAGCGGGGGGATCGGCAGGGGAGACCCAGTACTTC

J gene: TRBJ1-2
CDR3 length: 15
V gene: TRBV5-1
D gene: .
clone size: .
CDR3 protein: CASSLRSASVYGYTF
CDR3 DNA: TGCGCCAGCAGCTTGAGATCCGCTTCCGTCTATGGCTACACCTTC

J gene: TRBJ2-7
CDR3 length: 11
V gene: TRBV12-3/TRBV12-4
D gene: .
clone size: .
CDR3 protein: CASRNRGEQYF
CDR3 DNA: TGTGCCAGCAGGAATAGGGGGGAGCAGTACTTC

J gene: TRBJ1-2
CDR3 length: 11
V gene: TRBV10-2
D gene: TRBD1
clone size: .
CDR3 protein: CASSMGQGYTF
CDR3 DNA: TGTGCCAGCAGTATGGGACAGGGCTACACCTTC

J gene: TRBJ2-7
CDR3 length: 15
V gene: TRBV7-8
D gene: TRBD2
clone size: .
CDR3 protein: CASRQTSGSSYEQYF
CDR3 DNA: TGTGCCAGCAGACAAACTAGCGGAAGCTCCTACGAGCAGTACTTC

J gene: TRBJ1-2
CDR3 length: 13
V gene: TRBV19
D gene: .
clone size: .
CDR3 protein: CASRVGPNYGYTF
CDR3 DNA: TGTGCCAGTAGGGTGGGCCCTAACTATGGCTACACCTTC

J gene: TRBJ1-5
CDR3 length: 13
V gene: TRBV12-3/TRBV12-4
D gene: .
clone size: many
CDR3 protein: CASGGQGLRPQHF
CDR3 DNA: TGTGCCAGTGGGGGGCAGGGATTGCGTCCCCAGCATTTT

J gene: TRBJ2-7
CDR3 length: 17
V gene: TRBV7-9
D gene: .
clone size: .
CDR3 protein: CASSLVYGTTASYEQYF
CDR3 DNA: TGTGCCAGCAGCTTAGTATACGGGACGACCGCATCCTACGAGCAGTACTTC

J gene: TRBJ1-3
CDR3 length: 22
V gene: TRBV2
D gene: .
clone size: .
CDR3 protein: CASSVFPGRLMGAVSSGNTIYF
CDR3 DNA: TGTGCCAGCAGTGTTTTCCCAGGGAGACTAATGGGGGCGGTATCCTCTGGAAACACCATATATTTT

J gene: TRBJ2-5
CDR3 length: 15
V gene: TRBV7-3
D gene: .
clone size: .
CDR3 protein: CASSPTRGWDETQYF
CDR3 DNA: TGTGCCAGCAGCCCAACCCGGGGGTGGGACGAGACCCAGTACTTC

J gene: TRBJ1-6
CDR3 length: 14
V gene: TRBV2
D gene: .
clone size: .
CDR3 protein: CASSEEQENSPLHF
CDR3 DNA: TGTGCCAGCAGTGAAGAACAGGAGAATTCACCCCTCCACTTT

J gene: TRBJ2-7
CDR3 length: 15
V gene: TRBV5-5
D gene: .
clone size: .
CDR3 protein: CASSSIRSSGDEQYF
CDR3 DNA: TGCGCCAGCAGCTCTATTAGATCCTCAGGGGACGAGCAGTACTTC

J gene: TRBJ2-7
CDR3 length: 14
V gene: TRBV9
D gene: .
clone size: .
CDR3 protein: CASSEGGISYEQYF
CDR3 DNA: TGTGCCAGCAGTGAGGGCGGAATCTCCTACGAGCAGTACTTC

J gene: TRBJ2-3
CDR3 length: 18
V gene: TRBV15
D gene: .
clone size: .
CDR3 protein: CATSRTIHIGGGTDTQYF
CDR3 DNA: TGTGCCACCAGCAGGACTATCCACATAGGGGGGGGAACAGATACGCAGTATTTT

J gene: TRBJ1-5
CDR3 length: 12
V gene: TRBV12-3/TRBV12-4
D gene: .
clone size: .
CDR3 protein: CASTGSSQPQHF
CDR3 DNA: TGTGCCAGCACAGGGAGCAGTCAGCCCCAGCATTTT

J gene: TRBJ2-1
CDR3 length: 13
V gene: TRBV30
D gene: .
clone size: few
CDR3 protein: CAWSLGASNEQFF
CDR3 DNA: TGTGCCTGGAGTTTGGGCGCCAGCAATGAGCAGTTCTTC

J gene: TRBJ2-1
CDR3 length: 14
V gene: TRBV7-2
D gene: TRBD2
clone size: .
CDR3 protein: CAGAGGDSYNEQFF
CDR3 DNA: TGTGCCGGGGCGGGAGGGGACTCCTACAATGAGCAGTTCTTC

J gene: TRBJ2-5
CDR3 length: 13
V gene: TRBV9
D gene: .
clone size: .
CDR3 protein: CASSTSLGETQYF
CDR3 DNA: TGTGCCAGCAGCACTAGCTTGGGAGAGACCCAGTACTTC

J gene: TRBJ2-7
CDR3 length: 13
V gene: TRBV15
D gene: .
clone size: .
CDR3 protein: CATSTGFSYEQYF
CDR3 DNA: TGTGCCACCAGCACTGGGTTCTCCTACGAGCAGTACTTC

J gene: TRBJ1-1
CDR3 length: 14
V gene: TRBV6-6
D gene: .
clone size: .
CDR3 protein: CASSLQVLNTEAFF
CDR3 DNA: TGTGCCAGCAGTCTACAGGTTTTGAACACTGAAGCTTTCTTT

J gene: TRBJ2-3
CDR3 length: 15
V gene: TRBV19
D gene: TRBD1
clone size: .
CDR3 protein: CASSSRDRGTDTQYF
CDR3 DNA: TGTGCCAGTAGTTCCCGGGACAGGGGAACAGATACGCAGTATTTT

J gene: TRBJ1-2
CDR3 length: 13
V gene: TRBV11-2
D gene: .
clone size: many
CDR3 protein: CASTPGPLYGYTF
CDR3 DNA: TGTGCCAGTACTCCGGGGCCTCTCTATGGCTACACCTTC

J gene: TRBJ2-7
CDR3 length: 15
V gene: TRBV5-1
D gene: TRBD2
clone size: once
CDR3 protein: CASSSGLAGAFEQYF
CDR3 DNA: TGCGCCAGCAGTTCCGGACTAGCGGGAGCCTTCGAGCAGTACTTC

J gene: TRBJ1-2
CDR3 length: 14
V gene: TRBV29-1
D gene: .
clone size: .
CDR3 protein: CSVEDRGQIYGYTF
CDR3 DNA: TGCAGCGTTGAAGATAGGGGACAAATCTATGGCTACACCTTC

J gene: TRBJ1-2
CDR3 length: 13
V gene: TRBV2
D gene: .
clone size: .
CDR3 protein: CASSEGLWLGYTF
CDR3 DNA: TGTGCCAGCAGTGAAGGGTTGTGGCTTGGCTACACCTTC

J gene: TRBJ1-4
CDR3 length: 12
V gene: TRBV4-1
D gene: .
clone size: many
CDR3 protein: CASRGTNEKLFF
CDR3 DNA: TGCGCCAGCAGGGGCACTAATGAAAAACTGTTTTTT

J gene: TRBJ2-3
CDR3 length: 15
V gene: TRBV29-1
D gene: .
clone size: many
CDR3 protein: CSVDEGLVSADTQYF
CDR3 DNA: TGCAGCGTGGATGAGGGGCTAGTGAGCGCAGATACGCAGTATTTT

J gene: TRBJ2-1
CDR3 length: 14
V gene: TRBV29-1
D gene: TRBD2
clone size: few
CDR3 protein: CSVVVQGGLNEQFF
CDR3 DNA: TGCAGCGTTGTAGTCCAGGGAGGGTTGAATGAGCAGTTCTTC

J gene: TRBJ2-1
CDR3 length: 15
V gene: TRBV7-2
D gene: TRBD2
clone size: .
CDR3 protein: CASSSGLAGGGEQFF
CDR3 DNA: TGTGCCAGCAGCTCGGGACTAGCGGGAGGAGGTGAGCAGTTCTTC

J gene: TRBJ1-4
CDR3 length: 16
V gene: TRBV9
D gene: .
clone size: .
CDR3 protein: CASSVEGAGVNEKLFF
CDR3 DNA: TGTGCCAGCAGCGTAGAAGGGGCGGGCGTTAATGAAAAACTGTTTTTT

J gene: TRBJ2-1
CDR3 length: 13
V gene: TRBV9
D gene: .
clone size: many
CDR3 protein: CASQSSSYNEQFF
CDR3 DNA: TGTGCCAGCCAGAGCAGTTCCTACAATGAGCAGTTCTTC

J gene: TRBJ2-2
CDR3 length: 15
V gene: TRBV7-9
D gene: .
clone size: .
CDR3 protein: CASSLGPWNTGELFF
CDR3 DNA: TGTGCCAGCAGCTTAGGACCCTGGAACACCGGGGAGCTGTTTTTT

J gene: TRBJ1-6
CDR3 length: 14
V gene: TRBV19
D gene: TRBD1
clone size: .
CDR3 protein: CASSSGQGHSPLHF
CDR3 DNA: TGTGCCAGTAGTTCAGGACAGGGCCATTCACCCCTCCACTTT

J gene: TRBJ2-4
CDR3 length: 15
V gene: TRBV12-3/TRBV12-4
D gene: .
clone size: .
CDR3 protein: CASSPGLLAKNIQYF
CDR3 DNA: TGTGCCAGCAGCCCGGGACTCTTAGCCAAAAACATTCAGTACTTC

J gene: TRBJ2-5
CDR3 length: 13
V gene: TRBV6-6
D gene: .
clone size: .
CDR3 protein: CASSRGQQETQYF
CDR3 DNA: TGTGCCAGCAGCCGCGGACAGCAAGAGACCCAGTACTTC

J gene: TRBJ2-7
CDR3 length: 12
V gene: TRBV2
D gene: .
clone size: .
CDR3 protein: CASRDRDYEQYF
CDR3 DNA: TGTGCCAGCAGGGACCGGGACTACGAGCAGTACTTC

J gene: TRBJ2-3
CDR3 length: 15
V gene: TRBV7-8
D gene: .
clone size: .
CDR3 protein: CASSLVAQRPDTQYF
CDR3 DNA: TGTGCCAGCAGCCTAGTGGCACAGAGACCAGATACGCAGTATTTT

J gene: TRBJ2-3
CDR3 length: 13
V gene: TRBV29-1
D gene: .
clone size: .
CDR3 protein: CSVEEGATDTQYF
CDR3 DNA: TGCAGCGTTGAGGAGGGGGCTACAGATACGCAGTATTTT

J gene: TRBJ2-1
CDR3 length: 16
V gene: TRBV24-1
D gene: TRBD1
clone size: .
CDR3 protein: CATSDSGTGDRNEQFF
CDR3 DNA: TGTGCCACCAGTGACTCCGGGACAGGGGATCGGAATGAGCAGTTCTTC

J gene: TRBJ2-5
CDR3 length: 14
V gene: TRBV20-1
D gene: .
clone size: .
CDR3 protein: CSARWTPSEETQYF
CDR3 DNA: TGCAGTGCTAGGTGGACGCCTAGCGAAGAGACCCAGTACTTC

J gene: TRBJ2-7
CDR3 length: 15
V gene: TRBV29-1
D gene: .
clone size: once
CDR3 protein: CSFLNRLGTTYEQYF
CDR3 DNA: TGCAGCTTCCTAAACCGGCTGGGTACGACCTACGAGCAGTACTTC

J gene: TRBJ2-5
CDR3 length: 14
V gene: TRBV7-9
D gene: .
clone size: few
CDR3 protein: CASSLGQGNQPQYF
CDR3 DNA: TGTGCCAGCAGCTTAGGGCAGGGAAACCAGCCCCAGTACTTC

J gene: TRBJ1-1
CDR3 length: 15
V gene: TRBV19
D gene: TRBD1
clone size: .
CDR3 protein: CASSIQLGTGQEAFF
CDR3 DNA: TGTGCCAGTAGTATCCAACTAGGGACAGGGCAAGAAGCTTTCTTT

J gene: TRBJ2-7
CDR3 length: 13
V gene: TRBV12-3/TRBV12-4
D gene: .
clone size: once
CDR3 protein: CASSFNPGVEQYF
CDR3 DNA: TGTGCCAGCAGTTTCAATCCGGGGGTGGAGCAGTACTTC

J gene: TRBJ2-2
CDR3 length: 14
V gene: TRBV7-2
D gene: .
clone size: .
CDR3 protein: CASIWASEAGELFF
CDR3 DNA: TGTGCCAGCATTTGGGCTAGCGAAGCCGGGGAGCTGTTTTTT

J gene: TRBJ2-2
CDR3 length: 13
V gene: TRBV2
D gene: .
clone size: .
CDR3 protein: CASSEDMAGELFF
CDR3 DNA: TGTGCCAGCAGTGAAGATATGGCCGGGGAGCTGTTTTTT

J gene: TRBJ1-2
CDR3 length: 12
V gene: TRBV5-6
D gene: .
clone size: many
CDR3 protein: CASSLARNGYTF
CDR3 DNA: TGTGCCAGCAGCTTGGCCAGGAATGGCTACACCTTC

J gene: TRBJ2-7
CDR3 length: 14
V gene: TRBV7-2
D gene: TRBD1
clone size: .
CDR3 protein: CASRAGTGFGEQYF
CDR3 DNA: TGTGCCAGCAGGGCCGGGACAGGGTTCGGAGAGCAGTACTTC

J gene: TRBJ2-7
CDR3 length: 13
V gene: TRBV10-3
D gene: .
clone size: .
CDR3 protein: CAIRQDQGSEQYF
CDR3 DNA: TGTGCCATCCGTCAGGACCAAGGTTCAGAGCAGTACTTC

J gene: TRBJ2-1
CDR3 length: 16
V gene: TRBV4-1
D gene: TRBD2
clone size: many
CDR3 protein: CASSQDSGGASNEQFF
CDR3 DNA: TGCGCCAGCAGCCAAGATAGCGGGGGGGCAAGCAATGAGCAGTTCTTC

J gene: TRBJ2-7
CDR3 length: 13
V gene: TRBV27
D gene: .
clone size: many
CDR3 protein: CASSPESSYEQYF
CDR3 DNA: TGTGCCAGCAGTCCGGAGAGCTCCTACGAGCAGTACTTC

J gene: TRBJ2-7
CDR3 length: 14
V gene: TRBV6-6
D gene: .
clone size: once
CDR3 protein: CASSGGGTPYEQYF
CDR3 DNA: TGTGCCAGCAGTGGGGGAGGGACACCCTACGAGCAGTACTTC

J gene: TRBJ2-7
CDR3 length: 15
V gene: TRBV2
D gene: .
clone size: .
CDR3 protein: CASHPGGPGAYEQYF
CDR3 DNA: TGTGCCAGCCACCCTGGGGGCCCTGGGGCCTACGAGCAGTACTTC

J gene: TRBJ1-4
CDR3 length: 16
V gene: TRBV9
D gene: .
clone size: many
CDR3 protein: CASSGRPGGTNEKLFF
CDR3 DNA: TGTGCCAGCAGCGGACGCCCCGGGGGCACTAATGAAAAACTGTTTTTT

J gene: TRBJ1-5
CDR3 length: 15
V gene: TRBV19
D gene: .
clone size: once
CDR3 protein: CASSIRQGGYQPQHF
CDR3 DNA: TGTGCCAGTAGTATAAGGCAGGGAGGGTATCAGCCCCAGCATTTT